This T cell receptor beta chain was identified during a study of CD8 T cells in ankylosing spondylitis. TCRdb analysed the 5' RACE reads with MiXCR anew, one entry per CDR3 protein. The repertoire holds some 180,000 distinct CDR3 sequences, with roughly 18% as singletons. Germline CDR1 ENHRY, CDR2 SYGVKD. The CDR3 totals 15 residues. The ends were cut back, 3 bases at V and 1 base at J, with 11 bases in the middle. Sequenced sample: blood, either unsorted or a sorted T cell fraction (not recorded which). The chain links TRBV10-3 to TRBJ2-3; either TRBD1 or TRBD2 may supply D (6 bases each). The source is a male donor under 35 with ankylosing spondylitis or in good health (not recorded which). Here the CDR3 reads CAISEGGQGTDTQYF. Here the CDR3 DNA reads TGTGCCATCAGTGAAGGGGGGCAGGGCACAGATACGCAGTATTTT.